This TCR beta chain was profiled in a study of T cells expressing NK-cell markers. Following a re-call of the 5' RACE reads, TCRdb has one entry per CDR3 protein and lacks DNA. The listing records 400,000 to 450,000 distinct CDR3 sequences. Germline lookup yields CDR1 SQVTM and CDR2 ANQGSEA. The CDR3 spans 12 residues. The J gene is TRBJ2-2, the V gene TRBV29-1; TCRdb gives TRBD1 as the D gene, but with no DNA this cannot be confirmed. This receptor was taken from a woman between 18 and 75 years old in good health. Sequenced input: blood T cells: a sorted CD56 or NKG2C T cell subset, CD4+ or CD8+ T cells, or bulk PBMC T cells (not recorded which). This CDR3 reads CSAPTGTGELFF.